What follows is one T cell receptor beta chain and its context. Its matching antigen is unknown. The record originates from a study of OX40 agonist ivuxolimab in advanced cancers. At the level of the study: Patients received ivuxolimab, an intravenous treatment, every 2 weeks at 0.01 to 10 mg/kg. The study reported partial responses in three patients: one hepatocellular carcinoma, two cutaneous melanoma. Study-level points and caveats: The mean number of expanded clones was higher in CD8+ T cells than in CD4+. The 0.1-3.0 mg/kg partial responders had among the lowest clonal expansion.

This table comes from immunoSEQ multiplex PCR, and its TCRdb copy is limited to in-frame clones, with some not included. The data show about 19,000 clones, roughly nine tenths seen once. CDR1 is MNHEY and CDR2 is SMNVEV in the germline V gene (reference sequence). CDR3 length equals 15 residues. Trimming took off 5 bases at V and 1 base at J, with 12 bases between the two ends. Sequencing used CD4+ or CD8+ T cells sorted from blood, obtained in a trial of the OX40 agonist ivuxolimab. The receptor comes from an adult with an advanced solid tumor such as melanoma, head and neck, liver or kidney cancer. The genes are TRBV27 and TRBJ1-5, with D tentatively TRBD1 (5 bases). The CDR3 coding sequence is TGTGCCAGCAGTCCTGGGAGGGGCAGCAATCAGCCCCAGCATTTT. It is translated as CASSPGRGSNQPQHF.